The 16 T cell receptor beta chains below were found in one sample sequenced in a study of memory CD4+ T cells and cytomegalovirus serostatus. Single viable CD3+CD4+CD8-CD45RO+ cells were sorted as the memory CD4+ T cells. TCRdb keeps only in-frame clones here, not all; method: immunoSEQ multiplex PCR. The sample contains about 50,000 clones, 60% to 85% of which appear only once. Sequenced input: memory CD4+ T cells from blood. The receptors stem from an adult in good health and CMV-seronegative.

J is TRBJ2-1 and V is TRBV29-1, with TRBD2 matching 8 bases. V was pared by 5 bases and J by 5 bases, with 2 bases of the junction left unmatched. The CDR3 consists of 12 residues. Germline loops: CDR1 SQVTM, CDR2 ANQGSEA. The CDR3: CSVTSGHNEQFF. CDR3 DNA sequence: TGCAGCGTTACTAGCGGCCACAATGAGCAGTTCTTC.

This sequence joins TRBV7-9 and TRBJ1-1; D unclear. The germline CDR1 and CDR2 sequences are SEHNR and FQNEAQ (reference sequence). V lost 11 bases and J lost 5, with 12 bases in between. This CDR3 spans 11 amino acids. DNA for the CDR3: TGTGCCGGCGGAGGAGTGACTGAAGCTTTCTTT. It is translated as CAGGGVTEAFF.

This clone was counted between two and nine times. This chain links TRBV19 with TRBJ2-7; 10 nucleotides match TRBD1. The ends lost 5 bases at V and 2 bases at J; junction bases unmatched: 3. Germline assignment: CDR1 LNHDA and CDR2 SQIVND (reference sequence). This CDR3 region has 14 residues. This CDR3 is CASSWGTGAYEQYF. The CDR3 DNA reads as TGTGCCAGTAGTTGGGGGACAGGGGCCTACGAGCAGTACTTC.

The gene calls are TRBV7-9 and TRBJ2-3; perhaps TRBD1 as D (5 bases). Deletions cut 5 bases from V and 4 bases from J, with 19 bases between. The CDR3 sequence is 16 residues long. Germline CDR1 is SEHNR and CDR2 is FQNEAQ (reference sequence). For the CDR3, the DNA is TGTGCCAGCAGCGAATCACCCAGACAGCTCCCAGATACGCAGTATTTT. Amino acids: CASSESPRQLPDTQYF.

In DNA, the CDR3 is TGTGCCAGCAGCCAAGATGGGGGCTCCTATAATTCACCCCTCCACTTT. Translated, it gives CASSQDGGSYNSPLHF. The chain links TRBV4-2 to TRBJ1-6, with D possibly being TRBD1 (5 bases). V lost 0 bases, J lost 0 bases, and 6 bases lay in between. The CDR3 is 16 amino acids. Germline CDR1 LGHNA, CDR2 YNFKEQ.

The chain links TRBV7-6 to TRBJ1-5; TRBD1 is a possible D gene (6 bases). V was cut by 5 bases and J by 7 bases, with 12 bases left in between. The length of the CDR3 is 13 residues. Germline assignment: CDR1 SGHVS and CDR2 FNYEAQ. The CDR3 region has the DNA TGTGCCAGCAGCAGAGCAGGGGACCAGCCCCAGCATTTT. Its protein product is CASSRAGDQPQHF.

This chain joins TRBV6-6 and TRBJ1-2; 7 bases line up with TRBD1. V was clipped by 2 bases and J by 6 bases; unmatched bases: 3. The germline V gene encodes CDR1 MNHNY and CDR2 SVGAGI (reference sequence). This CDR3 has 13 residues. CDR3 sequence reads: CASSYQGQDGYTF. The CDR3 bases are TGTGCCAGCAGTTACCAAGGACAGGATGGCTACACCTTC.

The gene calls are TRBV11-2 and TRBJ1-1, with a tentative D call TRBD1 (6 bases). The length of the CDR3 is 15 residues. V was cut by 5 bases and J by 5 bases, with 18 bases left in between. Per germline, CDR1 SGHAT and CDR2 FQNNGV. The CDR3 loop is CASSPLGGRTTEAFF. The CDR3 DNA follows: TGTGCCAGCAGCCCACTAGGGGGGCGTACGACTGAAGCTTTCTTT.

This clone was detected only once. The rearrangement uses TRBV7-9 and TRBJ1-1; TRBD1 might be the D (5 bases). This CDR3 spans 14 amino acids. Germline V gives CDR1 SEHNR, CDR2 FQNEAQ (reference sequence). The V gene lost 5 bases and the J gene lost 7 bases, with 17 bases spanning the gap. The CDR3 DNA follows: TGTGCCAGCAGCCGGATGGGGACCTTCGGTGAAGCTTTCTTT. Translated: CASSRMGTFGEAFF.

This clone occurred a few times. The chain employs TRBV13 and TRBJ2-3, with 9 bases fitting TRBD2. Unmatched junction bases numbered 6, after V lost 0 bases and J lost 2 bases. CDR3 size: 17 residues. The V gene's germline CDR1 is PRHDT and CDR2 FYEKMQ (reference sequence). The CDR3 sequence: CASSLGAAGGFTDTQYF. CDR3 in DNA: TGTGCCAGCAGCTTAGGCGCAGCGGGGGGATTCACAGATACGCAGTATTTT.

V and J are TRBV7-9 and TRBJ1-4; 8 bases agree with TRBD1. Trimming removed 9 bases from V and 2 bases from J; junction bases left unmatched: 5. CDR1 and CDR2 (germline): SEHNR, FQNEAQ (reference sequence). This CDR3 contains 14 residues. In DNA, the CDR3 is TGTGCCAGTGGATACAGGGGGACTAATGAAAAACTGTTTTTT. Its protein product is CASGYRGTNEKLFF. The complete variable domain, with remaining parts taken from reference TRBV7-9 and TRBJ1-4, reads DTGVSQNPRHKITKRGQNVTFRCDPISEHNRLYWYRQTLGQGPEFLTYFQNEAQLEKSRLLSDRFSAERPKGSFSTLEIQRTEQGDSAMYLCASGYRGTNEKLFFGSGTQLSVL.

The rearrangement uses TRBV6-5 and TRBJ2-1; D may be TRBD2 (6 bases). From germline, CDR1 is MNHEY and CDR2 SVGAGI. V was cut by 5 bases and J by 8 bases, with 19 bases left in between. CDR3 length: 15 residues. DNA for the CDR3: TGTGCCAGCAGTCCAGCGACTAGGGACGTTGATGAGCAGTTCTTC. Translated: CASSPATRDVDEQFF.

The rearrangement links TRBV2 to TRBJ1-4, with D possibly matching TRBD1 (6 bases). Germline V gene data show CDR1 as SNHLY and CDR2 as FYNNEI. The CDR3 covers 15 residues. Deletions cut 6 bases from V and 3 bases from J, with 14 bases between. CDR3 sequence reads: CASRTQGTANEKLFF. CDR3 nucleotides: TGTGCCAGCAGGACCCAGGGGACGGCTAATGAAAAACTGTTTTTT.

The chain combines TRBV5-1 with TRBJ1-4; D unresolved. The germline V gene encodes CDR1 SGHRS and CDR2 YFSETQ. This CDR3 has 15 amino acids. V dropped 0 bases and J dropped 4 bases, with 10 bases sitting between them. The CDR3: CASSLVLGSNEKLFF. DNA for the CDR3: TGCGCCAGCAGCTTGGTGCTGGGTAGTAATGAAAAACTGTTTTTT.

For the CDR3, the DNA is TGCACCAGCAGGCGGACAGGGATTACCTACGAGCAGTACTTC. It codes for CTSRRTGITYEQYF. The chain has TRBV1 and TRBJ2-7; the DNA was not compared with TRBD1, the D call given in the table. TRBV1 is a listed pseudogene. This CDR3 contains 14 residues.

The rearrangement joins TRBV11-2 to TRBJ1-1; no firm D call. CDR1 and CDR2 from the germline V gene are SGHAT and FQNNGV. V was shortened by 5 bases and J by 3 bases, with 7 bases between the two germline ends. The CDR3 loop spans 12 amino acids. This CDR3 is CASSVQHTEAFF. The CDR3 region has the DNA TGTGCCAGCAGCGTACAGCACACTGAAGCTTTCTTT.